The rows below give T cell receptor beta chains drawn from one sample of a study of T cells in Graves' hyperthyroidism and ophthalmopathy. TCRdb processed the multiplex PCR reads anew with MiXCR; each CDR3 protein has one entry. This repertoire shows roughly 750,000 distinct CDR3 sequences, 16% found once; its top ten account for under 8.5%. The sequenced sample was blood. The receptors shown here come from a man aged 18 to 35 with Graves' hyperthyroidism. CDR3s include the opening cysteine and the closing phenylalanine or tryptophan. D genes are given only for firm matches. Size values are once, few and many counts, or a class for expanded clones, and some rows have none.

V	size	D	J	CDR3	DNA
TRBV29-1	NA	NA	TRBJ1-1	CSAGGGGEGTEAFF	TGCAGCGCCGGGGGGGGGGGGGAAGGCACTGAAGCTTTCTTT
TRBV5-8	NA	NA	TRBJ1-5	CASSLDGGNSNQPQHF	TGTGCCAGCAGCTTGGATGGGGGTAATAGCAATCAGCCCCAGCATTTT
TRBV2	many	NA	TRBJ2-3	CASSETVSSTDTQYF	TGTGCCAGCAGTGAGACAGTTTCTAGCACAGATACGCAGTATTTT
TRBV18	many	NA	TRBJ2-5	CASSPRDGSGETQYF	TGTGCCAGCTCACCAAGGGACGGGTCCGGAGAGACCCAGTACTTC
TRBV20-1	NA	NA	TRBJ2-3	CSARAPLGGTDTQYF	TGCAGTGCTAGAGCACCTCTAGGGGGAACAGATACGCAGTATTTT
TRBV11-2	NA	NA	TRBJ2-7	CASSLGQGVPEQYF	TGTGCCAGCAGCTTAGGGCAGGGAGTTCCCGAGCAGTACTTC
TRBV3-1	few	TRBD2	TRBJ2-7	CASSQGAGARSYEQYF	TGTGCCAGCAGCCAAGGGGCGGGAGCAAGGTCCTACGAGCAGTACTTC
TRBV6-2/TRBV6-3	many	TRBD1	TRBJ2-7	CASSPGQGRGYEQYF	TGTGCCAGCAGCCCCGGACAGGGTAGGGGCTACGAGCAGTACTTC
TRBV9	few	NA	TRBJ1-2	CASSVAEGFTHGYTF	TGTGCCAGCAGCGTAGCGGAGGGTTTTACCCATGGCTACACCTTC
TRBV7-8	many	TRBD2	TRBJ2-7	CASSLAPSGRAYEQYF	TGTGCCAGCAGCTTAGCGCCTAGCGGGAGGGCCTACGAGCAGTACTTC
TRBV28	few	NA	TRBJ2-3	CASSSNRVSKADTQYF	TGTGCCAGCAGTTCAAACAGGGTATCTAAAGCAGATACGCAGTATTTT
TRBV7-3	many	NA	TRBJ2-3	CASSKGRLTDTQYF	TGTGCCAGCAGCAAAGGGAGACTAACAGATACGCAGTATTTT
TRBV5-4	few	NA	TRBJ2-3	CASSLGRALGDTQYF	TGTGCCAGCAGCTTGGGCAGGGCTCTGGGAGATACGCAGTATTTT
TRBV13	NA	TRBD1	TRBJ2-1	CASGTGGNEQFF	TGTGCCAGCGGGACAGGGGGGAATGAGCAGTTCTTC
TRBV27	few	TRBD2	TRBJ2-7	CASSLVPLPSTSGRREQYF	TGTGCCAGCAGTTTAGTGCCCCTTCCCTCCACTAGCGGGAGACGGGAGCAGTACTTC
TRBV28	many	NA	TRBJ2-7	CASSWSGRLYEQYF	TGTGCCAGCAGTTGGTCAGGGCGGCTCTACGAGCAGTACTTC
TRBV6-1	few	NA	TRBJ1-2	CASSVAQMGYTF	TGTGCCAGCAGTGTTGCACAAATGGGCTACACCTTC
TRBV30	many	NA	TRBJ1-2	CAWSWGYGYTF	TGTGCCTGGAGTTGGGGATATGGCTACACCTTC
TRBV9	few	TRBD2	TRBJ2-2	CASSLRTSGRAGDTGELFF	TGTGCCAGCAGCCTAAGGACTAGCGGGAGGGCCGGGGACACCGGGGAGCTGTTTTTT
TRBV20-1	many	TRBD1	TRBJ2-1	CSARSHRGSYNEQFF	TGCAGTGCTAGAAGTCACAGGGGCTCGTACAATGAGCAGTTCTTC
TRBV4-1	NA	TRBD2	TRBJ2-1	CASSQWTGTSGINEQFF	TGCGCCAGCAGCCAGTGGACCGGGACTAGCGGGATTAATGAGCAGTTCTTC
TRBV7-2	many	NA	TRBJ2-1	CASSLINEQFF	TGTGCCAGCAGCCTAATCAATGAGCAGTTCTTC
TRBV2	many	NA	TRBJ1-2	CASNTGPGNYGYTF	TGTGCCAGCAATACGGGCCCAGGGAACTATGGCTACACCTTC
TRBV28	many	NA	TRBJ2-7	CASLRPSSYEQYF	TGTGCCAGTTTACGACCCAGCTCCTACGAGCAGTACTTC
TRBV11-2	many	NA	TRBJ2-7	CASSLTVGSYEQYF	TGTGCCAGCAGCTTAACTGTAGGATCCTACGAGCAGTACTTC
TRBV20-1	NA	TRBD2	TRBJ2-2	CSARRLAGGRYTGELFF	TGCAGTGCTAGACGGCTAGCGGGAGGGCGGTACACCGGGGAGCTGTTTTTT
TRBV28	many	NA	TRBJ2-7	CASSLFIGAREISYEQYF	TGTGCCAGCAGTTTATTTATCGGGGCCCGGGAGATCTCCTACGAGCAGTACTTC